This T cell receptor (beta chain) was identified during a study of shared T cell receptors in the human thymus. The CDR3 extends over 14 amino acids. Germline assignment: CDR1 MNHNS and CDR2 SASEGT. V trimming: 7 bases; J trimming: 5 bases; junction bases outside the gene matches: 10. The table came from immunoSEQ multiplex PCR; TCRdb's copy has only in-frame clones and leaves some out. The top ten hold about 0.011% of the sample, which has 650,000 to 950,000 clones, approximately 83% seen once. Separately, the same data were catalogued under a study of human thymus T cells. That work adds: The study used thymus tissue resected during corrective heart surgery. In thymic and blood repertoires alike, V and J usage looked biased. Among unrelated individuals, related research reported thymic repertoires that overlapped highly.

The material sequenced was thymocytes. V gene TRBV6-1 combines with J gene TRBJ1-2, with 7 positions matching TRBD1. The clonotype comes from a girl under three years old with a congenital heart defect. CDR3 residues: CASNVKGAKYGYTF. DNA for the CDR3: TGTGCCAGCAATGTCAAGGGGGCAAAATATGGCTACACCTTC.